The 32 T cell receptor beta chains in this list originate from one sample, sequenced in a study of tissue T cells after allogeneic stem cell transplantation. The table came from immunoSEQ multiplex PCR; TCRdb's copy has only in-frame clones and leaves some out. The sample has roughly 8,200 clones; around 33% are singletons. Time point defined: mouse harvest day 14 after allogeneic transplant. The graft held 10^6 splenic CD5+ T cells and 10^7 T-cell-depleted bone marrow cells. The sequenced material came from skin. These receptors all stem from a female BALB/c mouse given C57BL/6 T cells with graft-versus-host disease after an allogeneic hematopoietic cell transplant.

This clone was detected a few times. Gene names are the mouse ones. The read ends 1 residue before the CDR3 terminus; that terminus is restored from the germline J gene. The V call is TRBV3, the J call TRBJ1-4; 9 bases agree with TRBD1. The CDR3 spans 15 residues. Trimming at V came to 4 bases and at J to 6 bases, leaving 6 bases not matched to a gene. CDR1 SNHLY and CDR2 FYNGKV come from the germline V gene (reference sequence). CDR3 DNA (partial): TGTGCCAGCAGCTCCCGGGACAGGGTCCACGAAAGATTATTT. Its translation: CASSSRDRVHERLF. The entire CDR3 protein is CASSSRDRVHERLFF.

Regarding this clone: Any gene name here is a mouse gene name. The CDR3 DNA, read in part, is TGTGCAAGCAGCTTTACTGGACAAGACACCCAGTAC. It is translated as CASSFTGQDTQY. The whole CDR3 protein reads CASSFTGQDTQYF. The J gene is TRBJ2-5, the V gene TRBV16, with a tentative D call TRBD2 (5 bases). The sequence runs out 1 residue before the end of the CDR3; the remainder is reconstructed from the germline J gene. Germline CDR1 reads SGHSA; CDR2 reads FRNQAP. The ends were cut back, 3 bases at V and 3 bases at J, with 7 bases in the middle. The CDR3 length is 13 residues.

In regard to this clone: Genes and germline are mouse. The read falls 1 residue short of the CDR3 end, and the missing part is taken from the germline J gene. V usage is TRBV1 and J usage is TRBJ1-2; 7 bases match TRBD1. With V trimmed by 3 bases and J by 0 bases, 4 bases remained unmatched. The germline V gene has CDR1 NSQYPW and CDR2 LRSPGD (reference sequence). The CDR3 extends over 15 amino acids. This CDR3 reads CTCSARDRTNSDYTF. The CDR3 bases that were read are TGCACCTGCAGTGCGAGGGACAGAACAAACTCCGACTACACC.

In regard to this clone: Gene names are the mouse ones. The DNA ends 1 residue before the CDR3 does, and the rest of the CDR3 is filled in from the germline J gene. The rearrangement links TRBV26 to TRBJ2-5, with 10 nucleotides matching TRBD2. V was pared by 6 bases and J by 1 base, with 1 base of the junction left unmatched. Germline CDR1 KGHPV, CDR2 FQNQEV (reference sequence). The CDR3 is made up of 14 amino acids. The CDR3 sequence is CASRDWGDQDTQYF. The CDR3 DNA, read in part, is TGTGCCAGCAGAGACTGGGGGGACCAAGACACCCAGTAC. The variable domain in full, with the rest retrieved from reference TRBV26 and TRBJ2-5, is NSKVIQTPRYLVKGQGQKAKMRCIPEKGHPVVFWYQQNKNNEFKFLINFQNQEVLQQIDMTEKRFSAECPSNSPCSLEIQSSEAGDSALYLCASRDWGDQDTQYFGPGTRLLVL.

Notes on this clone: The gene names given are mouse names. The read gets to within 1 residue of the CDR3 end, and the germline J gene fills in the rest. The V gene is TRBV3, the J gene TRBJ1-2; possibly TRBD1 for D (5 bases). Germline lookup yields CDR1 SNHLY and CDR2 FYNGKV (reference sequence). The CDR3 covers 15 residues. With 5 bases removed from V and 0 bases from J, the gap between germline ends came to 13 bases. CDR3 DNA, as far as it was read: TGTGCCAGCAGCCCGGGGTGGGGGGCAAACTCCGACTACACC. Translation gives CASSPGWGANSDYT. The CDR3 in its entirety is CASSPGWGANSDYTF.

The sample holds a few counts of this clone. The genes are named according to mouse. Coverage ceases 1 residue before the CDR3 finishes, and the germline J gene fills in the end. This chain uses TRBV13-1 with TRBJ2-5; 14 positions agree with TRBD2. V shed 4 bases, J shed 3 bases, and the junction held 4 bases outside the gene matches. The CDR3 length is 16 residues. Germline V gives CDR1 NSHNY, CDR2 SYGAGN. CDR3 sequence reads: CASSSGTGGAQDTQYF. The sequenced part of the CDR3 DNA is TGTGCCAGCAGTTCCGGGACTGGGGGGGCGCAAGACACCCAGTAC.

This clone has only a few counts. Mouse gene names apply. CDR3 amino acids: CASSFDRSGNTLYF. The sequenced part of the CDR3 DNA is TGTGCCAGCTCTTTTGACCGTTCTGGAAATACGCTCTAT. This sequence joins TRBV12-2 and TRBJ1-3, with D unclear. The read terminates 1 residue before the CDR3 end, so the remaining end is supplied by the germline J gene. In germline, CDR1 is SGHLS, CDR2 HYDKME. Trimming pared 3 bases from V and 0 bases from J, leaving 8 bases between. The CDR3 consists of 14 residues.

This clone came up a few times. Gene labels here are mouse ones. The CDR3 extends 1 residue past the end of the read, so its final part is completed from the germline J gene. The rearrangement uses TRBV3 and TRBJ1-3, with TRBD1 as a possible D gene (5 bases). V was clipped by 1 base and J by 2 bases, with 6 bases between them. The CDR3 is made up of 14 amino acids. Germline V lookup: CDR1 SNHLY, CDR2 FYNGKV (reference sequence). The DNA read from the CDR3 is TGTGCCAGCAGCTTAGGGACAACTGGAAATACGCTCTAT. The encoded protein is CASSLGTTGNTLY. The entire CDR3 protein is CASSLGTTGNTLYF.

In regard to this clone: Germline and genes: mouse. Coverage ceases 1 residue before the CDR3 finishes, and the germline J gene fills in the end. The chain recombines TRBV14 with TRBJ2-5, with no clear D. CDR1 is SGHDT, CDR2 FRDEAV, per germline. Trimming shortened V by 2 bases and J by 0 bases, and 4 bases separated the two germline ends. This CDR3 has 13 residues. The CDR3 sequence: CASSLNNQDTQYF. The sequenced part of the CDR3 DNA is TGTGCCAGCAGTTTGAACAACCAAGACACCCAGTAC.

This clone was counted between two and nine times. Gene and germline names: mouse. The sequenced fragment ends 1 residue before the CDR3 boundary, so the rest is inferred from the germline J gene. The gene calls are TRBV3 and TRBJ2-2; TRBD2 aligns across 9 bases. The CDR3 extends over 16 amino acids. The germline CDR1 and CDR2 sequences are SNHLY and FYNGKV (reference sequence). V was clipped by 3 bases and J by 1 base; unmatched bases: 3. Partial CDR3 DNA: TGTGCCAGCAGCTTCGACTGGGGGTTAAACACCGGGCAGCTCTAC. The encoded protein is CASSFDWGLNTGQLY. The CDR3 as a whole reads CASSFDWGLNTGQLYF.

In regard to this clone: The gene names here belong to mouse. The read is 1 residue too short to cover the CDR3 end, so that end is filled in from the germline J gene. The chain joins TRBV26 to TRBJ1-2; a possible D gene is TRBD1 (6 bases). This CDR3 has 14 residues. Germline CDR1 is KGHPV and CDR2 is FQNQEV (reference sequence). V lost 0 bases and J 4 bases, leaving 9 bases between the germline ends. The sequenced CDR3 bases are TGTGCCAGCAGTCTGTCGGGGGGCAGCTCCGACTACACC. Its protein is CASSLSGGSSDYT. The CDR3 as a whole reads CASSLSGGSSDYTF. The complete variable domain, with remaining parts taken from reference TRBV26 and TRBJ1-2, reads NSKVIQTPRYLVKGQGQKAKMRCIPEKGHPVVFWYQQNKNNEFKFLINFQNQEVLQQIDMTEKRFSAECPSNSPCSLEIQSSEAGDSALYLCASSLSGGSSDYTFGSGTRLLVI.

This clone turned up a few times. Gene names denote mouse genes. Coverage ceases 1 residue before the CDR3 finishes, and the germline J gene fills in the end. V gene TRBV23 combines with J gene TRBJ2-7; the table's D call, TRBD2, was not checked against the DNA. CDR1 and CDR2 (germline): KGHTA, FQNQQP. The CDR3 contains 14 residues. The sequenced part of the CDR3 DNA is TGCTCCAGCACCCCGGGACTGGGGGGCTATGAACAGTAC. It is translated as CSSTPGLGGYEQY. The entire CDR3 reads CSSTPGLGGYEQYF.

This clone came up a few times. Gene and germline names: mouse. Read data end 1 residue before the CDR3 end; the end is taken from the germline J gene. The chain links TRBV26 to TRBJ1-2, with TRBD1 as a possible D gene (5 bases). CDR3 length equals 13 residues. Trimming took off 7 bases at V and 0 bases at J, with 9 bases between the two ends. CDR1 is KGHPV and CDR2 is FQNQEV in the germline V gene (reference sequence). CDR3 DNA (partial): TGTGCCAGCAATCCGACAGCAAACTCCGACTACACC. Its protein is CASNPTANSDYT. The whole CDR3 sequence reads CASNPTANSDYTF.

Worth noting for this clone: Gene names are mouse gene names. CDR3 bases read: TGTGCCAGCAGTTCTAGACTGGGGGGGCGCGAGGGACAAAACACCTTGTAC. Its protein is CASSSRLGGREGQNTLY. The whole CDR3 sequence reads CASSSRLGGREGQNTLYF. This chain joins TRBV15 and TRBJ2-4; 12 bases fit TRBD2. The read falls 1 residue short of the CDR3 end, and the missing part is taken from the germline J gene. CDR3 length equals 18 residues. The germline gives CDR1 SGHND, CDR2 FRSKSL. V shed 4 bases, J shed 3 bases, and the junction held 11 bases outside the gene matches.

This clone turned up a few times. Germline and genes: mouse. Sequencing ends 1 residue short of the CDR3 end; the germline J gene provides the rest. The chain uses TRBV13-1 and TRBJ2-3; D is perhaps TRBD1 or TRBD2 (6 bases each). Trimming stripped 0 bases from V and 4 bases from J, with 9 bases between. Germline V gene data show CDR1 as NSHNY and CDR2 as SYGAGN. This CDR3 is built from 14 residues. CDR3 residues: CASSDDWGPETLYF. CDR3 DNA (partial): TGTGCCAGCAGTGATGATTGGGGGCCAGAAACGCTGTAT.

For this clone: The gene symbols are mouse symbols. With the read ending 1 residue before the CDR3 end, the germline J gene is used to fill in that end. The chain uses TRBV14 and TRBJ1-6, with 7 bases lining up with TRBD1. TRBJ1-6 is filed as an ORF, its function uncertain. The germline gives CDR1 SGHDT, CDR2 FRDEAV. The V segment lost 5 bases and the J segment 7 bases; nucleotides outside the gene matches: 6. The CDR3 loop spans 14 amino acids. The CDR3 DNA, read in part, is TGTGCCAGCAGCCCGACAGGGTTCAATTCGCCCCTCTAC. It yields the protein CASSPTGFNSPLY. The entire CDR3 sequence reads CASSPTGFNSPLYF.

The sample holds a few counts of this clone. Gene names and germline match the mouse. The CDR3 is CASSPGLGVYEQYF. The CDR3 DNA, read in part, is TGTGCCAGCAGCCCCGGACTGGGGGTATATGAACAGTAC. J is TRBJ2-7 and V is TRBV3; 10 nucleotides align to TRBD2. Read sequence stops 1 residue before the CDR3 end, and the germline J gene provides the missing end. The CDR3 consists of 14 residues. With 5 bases clipped from V and 4 bases from J, the junction kept 5 bases outside the gene matches. From germline, CDR1 is SNHLY and CDR2 FYNGKV (reference sequence).

This clone occurred a few times. Mouse names are used for the genes. The read falls 1 residue short of the CDR3 end, and the missing part is taken from the germline J gene. The rearrangement uses TRBV3 and TRBJ2-2, with D possibly being TRBD1 (6 bases). Germline V gene lookup returns CDR1 SNHLY and CDR2 FYNGKV (reference sequence). This CDR3 is 14 amino acids long. Trimming removed 5 bases from V and 2 bases from J, with 9 bases in between. CDR3 residues: CASSEGHNTGQLYF. The part of the CDR3 DNA that was read is TGTGCCAGCAGCGAGGGACATAACACCGGGCAGCTCTAC.

With regard to this clone: The genes are named according to mouse. Read data end 1 residue before the CDR3 end; the end is taken from the germline J gene. The J gene is TRBJ1-4, the V gene TRBV26; TRBD1 aligns across 7 bases. This CDR3 has 14 amino acids. J was trimmed by 4 bases and V by 7 bases; bases with no gene match: 6. The germline V gene encodes CDR1 KGHPV and CDR2 FQNQEV (reference sequence). CDR3 sequence reads: CASTPGTVNERLFF. The CDR3 bases that were read are TGTGCCAGCACCCCCGGGACAGTCAACGAAAGATTATTT. Full variable domain (rest looked up from reference TRBV26 and TRBJ1-4): NSKVIQTPRYLVKGQGQKAKMRCIPEKGHPVVFWYQQNKNNEFKFLINFQNQEVLQQIDMTEKRFSAECPSNSPCSLEIQSSEAGDSALYLCASTPGTVNERLFFGHGTKLSVL.

About this clone: The genes and germline here are from mouse. Partial CDR3 DNA: TGTGCCAGCAGTCGACAGGGGGCGAACACAGAAGTCTTC. The encoded protein is CASSRQGANTEVF. The whole CDR3 sequence is CASSRQGANTEVFF. The chain uses TRBV26 and TRBJ1-1; 10 bases align to TRBD1. Read sequence stops 1 residue before the CDR3 end, and the germline J gene provides the missing end. Trimming took 4 bases from V and 1 from J; bases not matched to a gene: 0. The CDR3 extends over 14 amino acids. In germline, CDR1 is KGHPV, CDR2 FQNQEV (reference sequence).

This clone is a singleton in its sample. Genes and germline come from the mouse. The CDR3 end falls 1 residue outside the read, so it is completed with the germline J gene. This chain uses TRBV26 with TRBJ1-3, with D uncertain. This CDR3 contains 14 residues. CDR1 and CDR2 (germline): KGHPV, FQNQEV (reference sequence). V lost 5 bases and J 0 bases, leaving 8 bases between the germline ends. Incomplete CDR3 DNA: TGTGCCAGCAGTACCGGGGTTTCTGGAAATACGCTCTAT. As protein: CASSTGVSGNTLY. The CDR3, in full, reads CASSTGVSGNTLYF.

Worth noting for this clone: The gene names here belong to mouse. The CDR3 is cut off 1 residue early in the read; its end comes from the germline J gene. The V and J genes are TRBV26 and TRBJ1-4, with a possible D match to TRBD1 (5 bases). V was trimmed by 0 bases and J by 7 bases, leaving 9 bases between them. The length of the CDR3 is 14 residues. From germline, CDR1 is KGHPV and CDR2 FQNQEV (reference sequence). The chain's CDR3 is CASSLSAGPERLFF. The sequenced part of the CDR3 DNA is TGTGCCAGCAGTCTGTCCGCAGGGCCCGAAAGATTATTT.

As regards this clone: Gene names denote mouse genes. Coverage ceases 1 residue before the CDR3 finishes, and the germline J gene fills in the end. This chain joins TRBV17 and TRBJ1-2; 9 bases fit TRBD1. V lost 8 bases to trimming and J lost 3 bases; unmatched junction nucleotides: 7. The CDR3 sequence is 14 residues long. Germline V gives CDR1 MNHDT, CDR2 YYDKIL. The CDR3 sequence is CASYRDREDSDYTF. The sequenced part of the CDR3 DNA is TGTGCTAGCTACCGGGACAGGGAAGACTCCGACTACACC. The variable domain in full, completed from reference TRBV17 and TRBJ1-2, reads DTTVKQNPRYKLARVGKPVNLICSQTMNHDTMYWYQKKPNQAPKLLLFYYDKILNREADTFEKFQSSRPNNSFCSLYIGSAGLEYSAMYLCASYRDREDSDYTFGSGTRLLVI.

On this clone: Gene names refer to mouse genes. With the read ending 1 residue before the CDR3 end, the germline J gene is used to fill in that end. The chain uses TRBV26 and TRBJ2-7; 8 nucleotides align to TRBD1. The germline gives CDR1 KGHPV, CDR2 FQNQEV (reference sequence). The CDR3 totals 12 residues. With V trimmed by 4 bases and J by 5 bases, 1 base remained unmatched. The CDR3 protein is CASSPTGDEQYF. The sequenced part of the CDR3 DNA is TGTGCCAGCAGTCCGACAGGGGATGAACAGTAC.

A word on this clone: Each gene name is a mouse one. The CDR3 is cut off 1 residue early in the read; its end comes from the germline J gene. The chain combines TRBV1 with TRBJ2-2, with D perhaps TRBD1 (8 bases). This CDR3 region has 15 residues. With 6 bases removed from V and 2 bases from J, the gap between germline ends came to 13 bases. From germline, CDR1 is NSQYPW and CDR2 LRSPGD (reference sequence). CDR3 loop: CTCSTGGGNTGQLYF. CDR3 bases read: TGCACCTGCAGCACAGGGGGGGGGAACACCGGGCAGCTCTAC.

Worth noting for this clone: Gene names and germline match the mouse. The CDR3 end falls 1 residue outside the read, so it is completed with the germline J gene. The V gene is TRBV31, the J gene TRBJ2-3; D gene ambiguous. The CDR3 has 14 residues. V lost 1 base and J 0 bases, leaving 8 bases between the germline ends. Germline V gene sequence: CDR1 GKSSPN, CDR2 SITVG. CDR3 protein: CAWSPATSAETLYF. CDR3 DNA, as far as it was read: TGTGCCTGGAGTCCCGCCACCAGTGCAGAAACGCTGTAT.

In its sample, this clone was seen a few times. Any gene name here is a mouse gene name. The CDR3 end falls 1 residue outside the read, so it is completed with the germline J gene. The V and J genes are TRBV26 and TRBJ2-1; D perhaps matches TRBD1 (7 bases). From germline, CDR1 is KGHPV and CDR2 FQNQEV (reference sequence). The CDR3 is made up of 13 amino acids. Trimming left V 2 bases short and J 6 bases short, with 8 bases between. The sequenced part of the CDR3 DNA is TGTGCCAGCAGTCTGAGGGGGCCTGCTGAGCAGTTC. Translation: CASSLRGPAEQF. In full, the CDR3 reads CASSLRGPAEQFF.

This clone occurred a few times. Mouse germline and gene names are used. The read is 1 residue too short to cover the CDR3 end, so that end is filled in from the germline J gene. The V and J genes are TRBV26 and TRBJ2-1; weak D call: TRBD1 (5 bases). Trimming removed 2 bases from V and 6 bases from J, with 11 bases in between. Germline V gives CDR1 KGHPV, CDR2 FQNQEV (reference sequence). This CDR3 comprises 14 residues. The sequenced CDR3 bases are TGTGCCAGCAGTCTGGTGGGAGGGGTTGCTGAGCAGTTC. Its protein product is CASSLVGGVAEQF. From start to end, the CDR3 is CASSLVGGVAEQFF.

This clone was counted only a few times. Gene names are the mouse ones. The CDR3 sequence: CASSQEPGGNQDTQYF. The CDR3 bases that were read are TGTGCCAGCAGCCAAGAACCTGGGGGGAACCAAGACACCCAGTAC. The chain combines TRBV2 with TRBJ2-5; 8 bases agree with TRBD2. The sequenced fragment ends 1 residue before the CDR3 boundary, so the rest is inferred from the germline J gene. V trimming: 0 bases; J trimming: 0 bases; junction bases outside the gene matches: 2. This CDR3 spans 16 amino acids. Looked up from germline, CDR1 is LGHNA and CDR2 is YSYQKL. The full variable domain, rest sourced from reference TRBV2 and TRBJ2-5, is DPKIIQKPKYLVAVTGSEKILICEQYLGHNAMYWYRQSAKKPLEFMFSYSYQKLMDNQTASSRFQPQSSKKNHLDLQITALKPDDSATYFCASSQEPGGNQDTQYFGPGTRLLVL.

Points on this clone: Mouse names are used for the genes. The CDR3 end falls 1 residue outside the read, so it is completed with the germline J gene. The chain combines TRBV5 with TRBJ2-1; TRBD2 aligns across 10 bases. The V and J ends lost 3 bases and 3 bases, in that order; junction bases with no gene match: 2. The CDR3 runs 15 residues. The V gene's germline CDR1 is LGHNA and CDR2 YNLKQL (reference sequence). The CDR3 is CASSQDWGIYAEQFF. The CDR3 bases that were read are TGTGCCAGCAGCCAGGACTGGGGGATCTATGCTGAGCAGTTC.

Only one count was recorded for this clone. Mouse gene names apply. Read coverage stops 1 residue before the CDR3 terminus; the germline J gene supplies the remainder. V gene TRBV19 combines with J gene TRBJ2-1, with TRBD2 as a possible D gene (6 bases). Germline V gene data show CDR1 as FNHDT and CDR2 as SITEND (reference sequence). The CDR3 sequence is 13 residues long. Trimming left V 2 bases short and J 4 bases short, with 7 bases between. The covered CDR3 bases are TGTGCCAGCAGTATTACTGGGTATGCTGAGCAGTTC. Protein: CASSITGYAEQF. The complete CDR3 reads CASSITGYAEQFF.

Concerning this clone itself: Gene labels here are mouse ones. The read falls 1 residue short of the CDR3 end, and the missing part is taken from the germline J gene. The chain links TRBV26 to TRBJ1-3; maybe TRBD1 (5 bases). Germline V gives CDR1 KGHPV, CDR2 FQNQEV (reference sequence). Trimming stripped 2 bases from V and 0 bases from J, with 8 bases between. The CDR3 has 15 amino acids. The CDR3 loop reads CASSLGGNSGNTLYF. The DNA read from the CDR3 is TGTGCCAGCAGTCTGGGGGGGAATTCTGGAAATACGCTCTAT.